A selection of T cell receptor beta chains follows, all from one sample in a study of B cell selection in AIRE deficiency. This table comes from immunoSEQ multiplex PCR, and its TCRdb copy is limited to in-frame clones, with some not included. The sample lists roughly 23,000 clones, 97% occurring once. Input material: conventional CD4+ T cells sorted from PBMCs. These receptors were obtained from a human donor with AIRE deficiency. Each CDR3 is given with its conserved first and last residue. A D gene is named only where the DNA matches it firmly. Clone size appears in some rows only: once, few, many, or a class for an expanded clone.

cdr3_nt | cdr3_aa | d_call | j_call | v_call | clone_size
TGTGCCAGCAGCTTAGCGAGAGGGATAGCGGGACTGGACGAGCAGTACTTC | CASSLARGIAGLDEQYF | TRBD2 | TRBJ2-7 | TRBV7-2 | NA
TGTGCCAGCAGCCACGGACAGTCCTACGAGCAGTACTTC | CASSHGQSYEQYF | NA | TRBJ2-7 | TRBV7-8 | NA
TGTGCCACCAGCAGAGATCTCCATATGCCGGGACTAGCGGGAGCCTACGAGCAGTACTTC | CATSRDLHMPGLAGAYEQYF | TRBD2 | TRBJ2-7 | TRBV15 | NA
TGCAGTGCTCTCCGGGGCACTGAAGCTTTCTTT | CSALRGTEAFF | NA | TRBJ1-1 | TRBV20-1 | NA
TGTGCCAGCAGTTATCGCACCCTGAACACTGAAGCTTTCTTT | CASSYRTLNTEAFF | NA | TRBJ1-1 | TRBV28 | NA
TGTGCCAGCAGCTTAGTGTTCCGGGCTTCTAATGAAAAACTGTTTTTT | CASSLVFRASNEKLFF | NA | TRBJ1-4 | TRBV11-3 | once
TGTGCCAGCTCAGACGGTAATTCCTACGAGCAGTACTTC | CASSDGNSYEQYF | NA | TRBJ2-7 | TRBV18 | NA
TGTGCCAGCAGCGTTTCCGGGACTAGGAGTAAGGAGCAGTTCTTC | CASSVSGTRSKEQFF | TRBD2 | TRBJ2-1 | TRBV9 | NA
TGTGCCAGCAGTGCTCTAAGGAGCTCTGGGGCCAACGTCCTGACTTTC | CASSALRSSGANVLTF | NA | TRBJ2-6 | TRBV2 | once
TGCGCCAGCAGTTACGAGCAGTACTTC | CASSYEQYF | NA | TRBJ2-7 | TRBV10-1 | NA
TGCAGCGTAAAGCAGGGGAACTACGAGCAGTACTTC | CSVKQGNYEQYF | NA | TRBJ2-7 | TRBV29-1 | once
TGTGCCAGCAGCGTGTCGCGGGAGGGCCCCTACGAGCAGTACTTC | CASSVSREGPYEQYF | TRBD2 | TRBJ2-7 | TRBV9 | NA
TGTGCCAGCAGCCGCGACCTGGGGGGCTACACCTTC | CASSRDLGGYTF | NA | TRBJ1-2 | TRBV11-3 | NA
TGTGCCAGCAGTTATTCCAAGGCACAAGAGACCCAGTACTTC | CASSYSKAQETQYF | NA | TRBJ2-5 | TRBV6-5 | NA
TGTGCCAGCAGCTTGAACAGTGCCGGCTACACCTTC | CASSLNSAGYTF | NA | TRBJ1-2 | TRBV5-6 | once
TGTGCCAGCAGCGTAGGGCAGTCCTACGAGCAGTACTTC | CASSVGQSYEQYF | NA | TRBJ2-7 | TRBV9 | once
TGTGCCAGCAGCTTAACCTCCGGGACAGGGGATAATGAGCAGTTCTTC | CASSLTSGTGDNEQFF | TRBD1 | TRBJ2-1 | TRBV7-3 | NA
TGTGCCAGCAGTGAAAACAGATACCTACGGGAGCAGTACTTC | CASSENRYLREQYF | NA | TRBJ2-7 | TRBV28 | NA
TGCGCCAGCAGCTTATTCGTACGACAGGGGGCGAACACTGAAGCTTTCTTT | CASSLFVRQGANTEAFF | TRBD1 | TRBJ1-1 | TRBV5-1 | NA
TGTGCCAGCAGTCCGATGGACTGGTATAGGGATGGCAATCAGCCCCAGCATTTT | CASSPMDWYRDGNQPQHF | NA | TRBJ1-5 | TRBV27 | NA
TGTGCCAGCAGCTGGTTGGGGGGAGGGAGTAGCTACGAGCAGTACTTC | CASSWLGGGSSYEQYF | TRBD2 | TRBJ2-7 | TRBV7-2 | NA
TGTGCCAGCAGCGTGGGATTCGCCAAAAACATTCAGTACTTC | CASSVGFAKNIQYF | NA | TRBJ2-4 | TRBV9 | NA
TGCGCCAGCAGCTTGAGACCCATTTCCGGACTAGCGGGAGGTATCACCGGGGAGCTGTTTTTT | CASSLRPISGLAGGITGELFF | TRBD2 | TRBJ2-2 | TRBV5-1 | once
TGTGCCAGTCAGCGGGAGGTGGGTGAAAAACTGTTTTTT | CASQREVGEKLFF | NA | TRBJ1-4 | TRBV2 | NA
TGTGCCAGCAGCGTGGGGGGGCAGAATGGCTACACCTTC | CASSVGGQNGYTF | NA | TRBJ1-2 | TRBV9 | NA
TGTGCCAGCAGTCGGGACAGGGGGCGAGGTCAGCCCCAGCATTTT | CASSRDRGRGQPQHF | TRBD1 | TRBJ1-5 | TRBV6-5 | once
TGCAGCGTTGAAGACCGTATAGGGCGGAACACAGATACGCAGTATTTT | CSVEDRIGRNTDTQYF | NA | TRBJ2-3 | TRBV29-1 | NA
TGTGCCAGCAGCTTAACGCTGGGGGGTGTTCATGGCTACACCTTC | CASSLTLGGVHGYTF | NA | TRBJ1-2 | TRBV7-3 | NA
TGTGCCAGCAGCTTAGTGGGACAGGCTTCCTACGAGCAGTACTTC | CASSLVGQASYEQYF | TRBD1 | TRBJ2-7 | TRBV11-3 | NA
TGTGCCAGCAGTCCAGCTCGGGCTAGCGGGCCGACCCAGTACTTC | CASSPARASGPTQYF | TRBD2 | TRBJ2-5 | TRBV7-9 | once
TGTGCCAGCCGGTGGGGGAAGCAGTTCTTC | CASRWGKQFF | NA | TRBJ2-1 | TRBV21-1 | NA
TGTGCCAGCAGCTTAACCTCCGGGACCCTATCTGAAGCTTTCTTT | CASSLTSGTLSEAFF | NA | TRBJ1-1 | TRBV11-2 | NA
TGTGCCACCATGAGAGGAGGGGACGGGGTGTACCAAGAGACCCAGTACTTC | CATMRGGDGVYQETQYF | NA | TRBJ2-5 | TRBV19 | NA
TGTGCCAGCAGTCCCGGGTCTGGCACAGATACGCAGTATTTT | CASSPGSGTDTQYF | NA | TRBJ2-3 | TRBV27 | NA
TGCGCCAGCAGCCAAGAGGACGGTAACTATGGCTACACCTTC | CASSQEDGNYGYTF | NA | TRBJ1-2 | TRBV4-1 | NA
TGTGCCAGCAGCTTCGGACTAGCGGGCAATGAGCAGTTCTTC | CASSFGLAGNEQFF | TRBD2 | TRBJ2-1 | TRBV7-2 | NA
TGCGCCAGCAGTGAGACAGGGGGGTCTAATGAAAAACTGTTTTTT | CASSETGGSNEKLFF | TRBD1 | TRBJ1-4 | TRBV10-2 | NA
TGCGCCAGCAGCTTGGGTGGGACGGAAAATGAAGCTTTCTTT | CASSLGGTENEAFF | NA | TRBJ1-1 | TRBV5-1 | NA
TGTGCCTTCAAGGGGGGGCTCGGTGAGAATCAGCCCCAGCATTTT | CAFKGGLGENQPQHF | NA | TRBJ1-5 | TRBV30 | once
TGTGCCAGCAGCCCCATAGCTTTCTTT | CASSPIAFF | NA | TRBJ1-1 | TRBV7-9 | NA
TGTGCCAGCACTCTGGGATCGGTGGCAGATACGCAGTATTTT | CASTLGSVADTQYF | NA | TRBJ2-3 | TRBV28 | few
TGTGCCATCAGTGAGGCCCGGGACAACAATCAGCCCCAGCATTTT | CAISEARDNNQPQHF | NA | TRBJ1-5 | TRBV10-3 | NA
TGTGCCAGCAGCTTAGCGGGGGACTTCTCAGATACGCAGTATTTT | CASSLAGDFSDTQYF | NA | TRBJ2-3 | TRBV7-9 | NA